What follows is one T cell receptor beta chain and its context. The target antigen is unknown. The authors ran a second PCR of about 7 to 11 cycles using a sample-barcoded 5' primer and a J-beta primer mix. TCRdb called the 5' RACE reads again in MiXCR, with one record for every CDR3 protein. Of 850,000 to 1,000,000 distinct CDR3 sequences in the sample, roughly half are singletons; the top ten hold about 20%. The data were taken from a study of blood T cells in healthy people across ages. Germline CDR1 reads ENHRY; CDR2 reads SYGVKD. This CDR3 has 13 residues. The junction had 6 bases not matched to a gene; V was cut back by 7 bases and J by 4 bases. The study, taken as a whole, reports: Strong correlation existed between TCR beta diversity and naive T cell percentage.

Extraction of total RNA produced a minimum of 5 micrograms from each sample. The gene calls are TRBV10-3 and TRBJ2-7; 8 bases are shared with TRBD2. This TCR was recovered from a woman aged 60-70 years in good health. Material for sequencing was blood. The CDR3 sequence: CAITGGAGYEQYF. The CDR3 DNA reads as TGTGCCATCACCGGGGGGGCGGGTTACGAGCAGTACTTC.